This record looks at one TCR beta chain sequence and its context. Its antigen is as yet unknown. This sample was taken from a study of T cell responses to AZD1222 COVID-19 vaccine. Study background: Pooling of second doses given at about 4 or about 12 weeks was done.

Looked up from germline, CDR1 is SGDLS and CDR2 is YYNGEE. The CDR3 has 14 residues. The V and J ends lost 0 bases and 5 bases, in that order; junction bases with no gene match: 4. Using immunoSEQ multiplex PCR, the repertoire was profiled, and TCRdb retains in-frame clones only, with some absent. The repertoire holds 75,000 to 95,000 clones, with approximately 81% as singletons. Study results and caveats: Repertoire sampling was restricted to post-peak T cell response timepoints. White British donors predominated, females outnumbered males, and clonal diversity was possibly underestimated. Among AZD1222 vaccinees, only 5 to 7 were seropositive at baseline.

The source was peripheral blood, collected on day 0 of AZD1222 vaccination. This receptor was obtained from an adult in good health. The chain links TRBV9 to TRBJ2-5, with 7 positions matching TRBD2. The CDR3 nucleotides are TGTGCCAGCAGCGTAGCTCCCGGGGGGGAGACCCAGTACTTC. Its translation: CASSVAPGGETQYF.